The following is a T cell receptor beta chain sequence with its context. The sample carries other DNA sequences with the same CDR3. Both 60 Vbeta primers and 13 Jbeta primers went into the PCR. TCRdb's table, derived via immunoSEQ multiplex PCR, lists solely in-frame clones and lacks some. The sample has about 130,000 clones. V was shortened by 4 bases and J by 4 bases, with 12 bases between the two germline ends. The germline V gene encodes CDR1 SGDLS and CDR2 YYNGEE. This CDR3 spans 13 amino acids. These data belong to a study of cytomegalovirus exposure and HLA in healthy donors. In the study overall: Earlier findings included nearly 120 million unique TCR beta sequences obtained from 150 million to 200 million T cells.

The sequence was obtained from a woman between 40 and 50 years old in good health and CMV-seropositive. The sample was PBMCs. The genes are TRBV9 and TRBJ2-7; maybe TRBD1 (5 bases). CDR3 DNA sequence: TGTGCCAGCAGCCCTGACAGATCATACGAGCAGTACTTC. It translates to CASSPDRSYEQYF.